This record concerns one T cell receptor beta chain sequence. Its antigen is currently not known. No much larger clone exists at a distance of one base, and base qualities are not known. These data belong to a study of blood T cell repertoires in COVID-19 (dated by TCRdb to between 2020 and 2021). Turning to the overall study: Samples from collaborators originated in the United States, Italy and Spain and spanned both the acute and convalescent phases of COVID-19. The prospective study material was composed of cDNA or gDNA derived from T cells, B-cell-depleted T cells, or PBMCs. The dataset comprised deeply sampled blood TCRbeta repertoires from subjects exposed to, actively infected with, or recovered from COVID-19. The repertoires were released in a freely available public database meant as a resource for research on the immune response to SARS-CoV-2. The samples were drawn from the first 160 participants of the ongoing ImmuneRACE study and from about 1,200 subjects provided by 6 global collaborators. A de-identified subject ID, COVID-19 status, age in years and sex were almost always included in the sample metadata. Where HLA class I and class II types were available, the types were taken from metadata supplied by the sample provider, not from assay-based typing.

The collaborating institutions used their own protocols to collect whole blood in K2EDTA tubes. For TCRbeta analysis, collaborators shipped samples in one of three forms: frozen whole blood, isolated PBMCs, or DNA extracted from either of those sample types. What the research found in general, with its limitations: The amount of clinical and demographic metadata varied by source and participant and was provided uncurated.

From cysteine to phenylalanine, the CDR3 is 16 amino acids long. Just CDR3 DNA is preserved here, 48 bases in frame from base 1. The germline V gene encodes CDR1 SNHLY and CDR2 FYNNEI. V is reduced by 6 bases and J by 6 bases, leaving a spacing of 20 bases between them. TCRbeta CDR3 regions were amplified from genomic DNA by means of the immunoSEQ Assay, a bias-controlled multiplex PCR. Processing in the source paper ran as follows. Within the assay, amplification of reference gene primers was used to estimate how many nucleated cells each sample contained. Sequence reads were collapsed and filtered to measure the absolute abundance of every unique TCRbeta CDR3 rearrangement. For each sample, productive Simpson clonality was calculated as the square root of Simpson's diversity index across productive rearrangements. Here the immuneACCESS table is served through TCRdb, limited to in-frame sequences with V and J called. Missing clones are a known gap in these copies; in checked studies unresolved V genes cover under half, and the rest lacks a known reason. That table gives V, J and clone size, and the DNA gave D and trimming. This sample gives 220,000 or so clones in total; more than 65% of them show up just once. About 3.9% of the sample lies in the top ten.

The chain joins TRBV2 to TRBJ2-2, and TRBD2 may be the D gene, going by 6 matching bases. The sequence came from a woman aged 80 or over with acute or convalescent COVID-19. The specimen was peripheral blood. The sequenced DNA: TGTGCCAGCAGCGGGGGACTTACACCGCCCGCCGGGGAGCTGTTTTTT. Translated, this is CASSGGLTPPAGELFF.